These 18 T cell receptor beta chains came from one sample sequenced in a study of blood T cell repertoires in COVID-19 (dated by TCRdb to 2020 to 2022). Library prep was done by the immunoSEQ multiplex PCR assay. The immuneACCESS repertoire file appears here via TCRdb, limited to in-frame rearrangements. These files lack a portion of the clones; in checked studies, under half of the deficit traces to unresolved V genes, and the cause of the others is not known. Within this sample are about 63,000 clones, with 70% to 80% of them counted one time only. Roughly 32% of the sample lies in the top ten. The sample consisted of peripheral blood. The receptors shown here come from a human donor in a cohort sampled during active COVID-19.

On this clone itself: The same CDR3 is also encoded by other DNA sequences in this sample. V is TRBV2 and J is TRBJ2-1; D is unclear. V lost 2 bases and J 7 bases, leaving 6 bases between the germline ends. The CDR3 totals 12 residues. CDR1 is SNHLY and CDR2 is FYNNEI in the germline V gene. CDR3 region: CASSERANEQFF. As DNA, the CDR3 is TGTGCCAGCAGTGAAAGAGCTAATGAGCAGTTCTTC.

The rearrangement links TRBV4-1 to TRBJ2-7; D possibly corresponds to TRBD2 (6 bases). Trimming removed 3 bases at V and 1 base at J, with 10 bases between. The CDR3 is 14 residues long. Germline CDR1 and CDR2: MGHRA and YSYEKL. CDR3 sequence reads: CASSQGLTSYEQYF. CDR3 bases: TGCGCCAGCAGCCAGGGACTCACGTCCTACGAGCAGTACTTC.

The chain employs TRBV4-1 and TRBJ1-2; 8 nucleotides align to TRBD1. This CDR3 spans 15 amino acids. J gave up 0 bases and V 4 bases, and 4 bases lay outside the gene matches. CDR1 and CDR2 (germline): MGHRA, YSYEKL. This chain's CDR3 is CASSPSGGANYGYTF. Here the CDR3 DNA reads TGCGCCAGCAGCCCTTCAGGGGGCGCTAACTATGGCTACACCTTC.

V is TRBV7-9 and J is TRBJ2-1; 7 nucleotides line up with TRBD1. J lost 3 bases, V lost 3 bases, and 5 bases had no gene match. The CDR3 spans 15 residues. Looked up from germline, CDR1 is SEHNR and CDR2 is FQNEAQ (reference sequence). The CDR3, as DNA: TGTGCCAGCAGCTTCCGGGACAGCATCTACAATGAGCAGTTCTTC. This codes for CASSFRDSIYNEQFF.

This rearrangement joins TRBV29-1 to TRBJ2-1; 13 positions agree with TRBD2. The CDR3 is 18 residues long. The junction had 13 bases not matched to a gene; V was cut back by 6 bases and J by 2 bases. Germline CDR1 SQVTM, CDR2 ANQGSEA. CDR3 in amino acids: CSVRTSGSVLPAYNEQFF. The CDR3 DNA follows: TGCAGCGTAAGGACTAGCGGGAGCGTCCTACCGGCCTACAATGAGCAGTTCTTC.

The rearrangement uses TRBV27 and TRBJ1-1, with TRBD1 as a possible D gene (5 bases). Germline assignment: CDR1 MNHEY and CDR2 SMNVEV (reference sequence). The ends were cut back, 8 bases at V and 4 bases at J, with 8 bases in the middle. CDR3 length equals 11 residues. CDR3 sequence (DNA): TGTGCCAGCGTTAGGGGCACTGAAGCTTTCTTT. It yields the protein CASVRGTEAFF.

The V and J genes are TRBV18 and TRBJ1-2; D is uncertain. The CDR3 runs 13 residues. The germline CDR1 and CDR2 sequences are KGHSH and LQKENI. Between the trimmed V and J ends, which lost 3 bases and 4 bases, there was a span of 9 bases. The CDR3: CASSPTGSYGYTF. In nucleotides, the CDR3 is TGTGCCAGCTCACCTACGGGTTCCTATGGCTACACCTTC. The full variable domain, its missing parts supplied by reference TRBV18 and TRBJ1-2, is NAGVMQNPRHLVRRRGQEARLRCSPMKGHSHVYWYRQLPEEGLKFMVYLQKENIIDESGMPKERFSAEFPKEGPSILRIQQVVRGDSAAYFCASSPTGSYGYTFGSGTRLTVV.

This chain joins TRBV7-2 and TRBJ2-1; no definite D call. Germline CDR1 and CDR2: SGHTA and FQGNSA. The CDR3 is made up of 12 amino acids. Trimming removed 0 bases at V and 7 bases at J, with 4 bases between. CDR3 loop: CASSLARNEQFF. The CDR3 DNA is TGTGCCAGCAGCTTAGCGCGGAATGAGCAGTTCTTC.

This rearrangement joins TRBV6-5 to TRBJ2-7; 7 bases align to TRBD2. The germline gives CDR1 MNHEY, CDR2 SVGAGI. Trimming took 5 bases from V and 0 from J; bases not matched to a gene: 4. This CDR3 region has 14 residues. The CDR3 DNA reads as TGTGCCAGCAGTCCTAGCGGCTACTCCTACGAGCAGTACTTC. This codes for CASSPSGYSYEQYF.

V gene TRBV6-5 combines with J gene TRBJ2-2; no clear D. Trimming took off 5 bases at V and 3 bases at J, with 13 bases between the two ends. Germline V CDR1 and CDR2: MNHEY, SVGAGI. The CDR3 spans 15 residues. The CDR3: CASSTQDTYTGELFF. The DNA for the CDR3 is TGTGCCAGCAGTACGCAAGACACTTACACCGGGGAGCTGTTTTTT.

The rearrangement links TRBV7-9 to TRBJ2-1; 9 bases align to TRBD1. J was trimmed by 3 bases and V by 8 bases; bases with no gene match: 5. Germline CDR1 SEHNR, CDR2 FQNEAQ (reference sequence). The CDR3 is 14 residues long. The CDR3 sequence is CASGPTGGYNEQFF. CDR3 nucleotide sequence: TGTGCCAGCGGGCCGACAGGGGGCTACAATGAGCAGTTCTTC.

The chain links TRBV12-5 to TRBJ2-6; 7 nucleotides align to TRBD2. V shed 4 bases, J shed 4 bases, and the junction held 10 bases outside the gene matches. The CDR3 spans 17 residues. Germline CDR1 is LGHNT and CDR2 is FRNRAP. The chain's CDR3 is CASGWPPGGGGANVLTF. In DNA, the CDR3 is TGTGCTAGTGGTTGGCCCCCGGGAGGTGGAGGGGCCAACGTCCTGACTTTC.

The chain couples TRBV7-2 to TRBJ1-5; 8 bases line up with TRBD1. The CDR3 contains 15 residues. CDR1 is SGHTA, CDR2 FQGNSA, per germline. Losses at the gene ends were 5 bases for V and 7 bases for J; bases not matched to a gene: 10. In DNA form, the CDR3 reads TGTGCCAGCAGCCTAGACCCAGGGGGCGGCCAGCCCCAGCATTTT. Translation: CASSLDPGGGQPQHF.

The chain has TRBV19 and TRBJ2-1; 8 bases are shared with TRBD2. V gave up 6 bases and J gave up 10 bases; unmatched junction bases: 17. This CDR3 is 16 amino acids long. Germline V gene lookup returns CDR1 LNHDA and CDR2 SQIVND (reference sequence). The CDR3 nucleotides read TGTGCCAGTAGAACCTTTTCGCGGGAGGCCTTTGGGGAGCAGTTCTTC. It encodes CASRTFSREAFGEQFF.

The rearrangement uses TRBV27 and TRBJ2-1, with 10 bases lining up with TRBD2. The CDR3 covers 18 residues. V shed 4 bases and J 5 bases; nucleotides not matched to a gene: 14. Germline CDR1 reads MNHEY; CDR2 reads SMNVEV (reference sequence). The DNA of the CDR3 is TGTGCCAGCAGTTCCGAGATATGGGCTAGCGGGGGAAACAATGAGCAGTTCTTC. The encoded protein is CASSSEIWASGGNNEQFF.

The chain joins TRBV9 to TRBJ2-5, with TRBD1 as a possible D gene (6 bases). This CDR3 is 18 amino acids long. CDR1 and CDR2 from the germline V gene are SGDLS and YYNGEE. Deletions cut 0 bases from V and 3 bases from J, with 21 bases between. In DNA form, the CDR3 reads TGTGCCAGCAGCGTAGGTAACAGCATTGTTGCAGGGGAAGAGACCCAGTACTTC. This codes for CASSVGNSIVAGEETQYF.

With respect to this clone: The sample contains more than one DNA sequence encoding this CDR3. The chain combines TRBV19 with TRBJ2-3; 15 bases match TRBD2. Germline CDR1 reads LNHDA; CDR2 reads SQIVND (reference sequence). Losses at the gene ends were 6 bases for V and 5 bases for J; bases not matched to a gene: 3. CDR3 length: 15 amino acids. This CDR3 is CASRQGLAGGDTQYF. Written as DNA, the CDR3 is TGTGCCAGTAGGCAGGGACTAGCGGGGGGAGATACGCAGTATTTT.

The chain couples TRBV5-1 to TRBJ1-1, with 8 bases matching TRBD1. Unmatched junction bases numbered 5, after V lost 3 bases and J lost 1 base. The germline V gene has CDR1 SGHRS and CDR2 YFSETQ. CDR3 size: 15 residues. CDR3: CASSWTGTGNTEAFF. CDR3 sequence (DNA): TGCGCCAGCAGCTGGACCGGGACAGGGAACACTGAAGCTTTCTTT.